One T cell receptor beta chain is described in this entry. There is no known antigen for this receptor. Per-base quality was not reported, and no clone a single base away is much larger than it. This entry comes from a study of blood T cell repertoires in COVID-19 (TCRdb year 2020). In the study overall: Samples from collaborators originated in the United States, Italy and Spain and spanned both the acute and convalescent phases of COVID-19. A freely available public database, intended as a resource for researchers studying the immune response to SARS-CoV-2, is where the repertoires were released. HLA class I and class II types, where available, came from metadata supplied by the sample provider rather than from assay-based typing. The material from the prospective study consisted of cDNA or gDNA derived from T cells, B-cell-depleted T cells, or PBMCs. Samples came from the ongoing ImmuneRACE study (first 160 participants) plus 1,254 subjects from 6 global collaborators. Deeply sampled blood TCRbeta repertoires from subjects exposed to, actively infected with, or recovered from COVID-19 were included in the dataset. The sample metadata nearly always contained a de-identified subject ID, COVID-19 status, age in years and sex.

The CDR1 and CDR2 encoded by the germline V gene are SGDLS and YYNGEE. The CDR3 covers 14 residues, taking in both the cysteine and the phenylalanine. Solely the CDR3 DNA is kept, with 42 bases framed from the first base. The junction shows trimming of 3 bases on V and 6 bases on J, and the gene matches do not reach 4 bases of it. One collaborating source in Seattle enrolled patients while the patients were actively infected and followed the patients over time throughout the course of disease. Whole blood was collected in K2EDTA tubes by collaborating institutions according to the institutions' own protocols. For TCRbeta analysis, collaborators shipped samples as frozen whole blood, isolated PBMCs, or DNA extracted from either of those sample types. Study-wide conclusions, independent of this receptor: The amount of clinical and demographic metadata varied by source and participant and was provided uncurated.

TCRbeta CDR3 regions were amplified from genomic DNA using the immunoSEQ Assay, a bias-controlled multiplex PCR. As for the authors' bioinformatics: The number of nucleated cells in each sample was estimated by amplification of reference gene primers within the assay. To quantify the absolute abundance of each unique TCRbeta CDR3 rearrangement, sequence reads were collapsed and filtered. Productive Simpson clonality was computed per sample as the square root of Simpson's diversity index over productive rearrangements. In TCRdb, the immuneACCESS table is reduced to in-frame sequences with V and J assigned. These tables do not hold every clone; where another copy was compared, an unresolved V gene accounts for under half, and the others remain unexplained. V, J and clone size reflect that table, while D and trimming were determined from the DNA. This sample gives about 300,000 clones in total; about 81% of them show up just once. Roughly 1.6% of the sample is held by the ten biggest clonotypes.

This clonotype was obtained from a human donor with COVID-19, enrolled during active disease. The donor label of this sample is uncertain. Source material: peripheral blood. The rearranged chain carries TRBV9 and TRBJ2-2; 8 bases in the junction line up with TRBD2. The CDR3 reads as follows: CASSAGLASGELFF. The base sequence is TGTGCCAGCAGCGCCGGACTAGCATCCGGGGAGCTGTTTTTT. Full variable domain (CDR3 extended with the reference TRBV9 and TRBJ2-2 proteins): DSGVTQTPKHLITATGQRVTLRCSPRSGDLSVYWYQQSLDQGLQFLIQYYNGEERAKGNILERFSAQQFPDLHSELNLSSLELGDSALYFCASSAGLASGELFFGEGSRLTVL.